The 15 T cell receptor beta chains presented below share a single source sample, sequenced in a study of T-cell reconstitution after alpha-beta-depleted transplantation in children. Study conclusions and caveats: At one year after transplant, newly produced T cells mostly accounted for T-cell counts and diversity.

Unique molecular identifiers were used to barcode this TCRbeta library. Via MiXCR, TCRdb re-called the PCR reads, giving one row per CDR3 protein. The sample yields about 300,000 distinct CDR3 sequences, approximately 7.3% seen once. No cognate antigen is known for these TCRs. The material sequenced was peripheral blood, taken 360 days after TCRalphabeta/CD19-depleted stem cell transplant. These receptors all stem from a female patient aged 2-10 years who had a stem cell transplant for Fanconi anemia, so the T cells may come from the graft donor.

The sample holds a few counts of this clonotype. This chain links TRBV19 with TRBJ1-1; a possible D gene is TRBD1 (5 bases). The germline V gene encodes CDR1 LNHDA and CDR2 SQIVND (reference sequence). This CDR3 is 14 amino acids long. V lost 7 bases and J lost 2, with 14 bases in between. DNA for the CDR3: TGTGCCAGTACCCAGGGACCACCCAACACTGAAGCTTTCTTT. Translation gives CASTQGPPNTEAFF.

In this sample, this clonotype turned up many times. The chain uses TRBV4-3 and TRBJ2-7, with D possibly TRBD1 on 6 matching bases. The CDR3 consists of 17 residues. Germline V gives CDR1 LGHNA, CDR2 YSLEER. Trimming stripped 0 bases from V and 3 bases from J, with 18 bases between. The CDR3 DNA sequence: TGCGCCAGCAGCCAAGATACCGGGACAAATCATAACTACGAGCAGTACTTC. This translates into CASSQDTGTNHNYEQYF.

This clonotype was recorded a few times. CDR3 sequence (DNA): TGTGCCAGCAGCCAAAGCGTCTGGTATGAGCAGTTCTTC. Protein: CASSQSVWYEQFF. The J gene is TRBJ2-1, the V gene TRBV3-1; no firm D call. V was cut by 2 bases and J by 8 bases, with 10 bases left in between. The germline gives CDR1 LGHDT, CDR2 YNNKEL (reference sequence). This CDR3 is built from 13 residues.

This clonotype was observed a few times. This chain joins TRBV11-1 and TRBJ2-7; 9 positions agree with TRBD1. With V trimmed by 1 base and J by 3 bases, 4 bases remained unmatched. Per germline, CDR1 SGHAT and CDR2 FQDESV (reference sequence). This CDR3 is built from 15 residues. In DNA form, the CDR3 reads TGTGCCAGCAGCTTAGTGCGGGGACAGGGCTACGAGCAGTACTTC. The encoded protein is CASSLVRGQGYEQYF.

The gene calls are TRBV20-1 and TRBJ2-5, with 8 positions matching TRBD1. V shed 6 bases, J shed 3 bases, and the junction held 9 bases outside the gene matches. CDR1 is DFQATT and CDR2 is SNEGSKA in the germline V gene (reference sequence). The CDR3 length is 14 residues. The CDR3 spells CSATAHRGEETQYF. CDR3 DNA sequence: TGCAGTGCCACCGCCCACAGGGGGGAAGAGACCCAGTACTTC.

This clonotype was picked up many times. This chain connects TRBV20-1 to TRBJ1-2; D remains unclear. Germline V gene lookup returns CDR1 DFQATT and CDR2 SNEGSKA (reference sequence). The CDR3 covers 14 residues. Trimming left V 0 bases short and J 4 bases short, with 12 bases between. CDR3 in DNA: TGCAGTGCTAGAGACCGGGTGTTCAGCTATGGCTACACCTTC. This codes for CSARDRVFSYGYTF.

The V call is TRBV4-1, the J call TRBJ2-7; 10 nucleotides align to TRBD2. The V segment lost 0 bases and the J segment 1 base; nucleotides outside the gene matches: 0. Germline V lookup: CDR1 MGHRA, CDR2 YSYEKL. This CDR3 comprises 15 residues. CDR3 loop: CASSQELAGSYEQYF. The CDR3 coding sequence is TGCGCCAGCAGCCAAGAACTAGCGGGGTCCTACGAGCAGTACTTC.

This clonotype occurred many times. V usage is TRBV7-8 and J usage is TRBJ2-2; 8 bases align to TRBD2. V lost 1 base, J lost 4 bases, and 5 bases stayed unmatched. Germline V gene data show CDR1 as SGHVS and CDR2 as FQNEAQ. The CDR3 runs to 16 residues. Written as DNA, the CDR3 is TGTGCCAGCAGCTTAGGTGGCGGACTAGCCACCGGGGAGCTGTTTTTT. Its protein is CASSLGGGLATGELFF.

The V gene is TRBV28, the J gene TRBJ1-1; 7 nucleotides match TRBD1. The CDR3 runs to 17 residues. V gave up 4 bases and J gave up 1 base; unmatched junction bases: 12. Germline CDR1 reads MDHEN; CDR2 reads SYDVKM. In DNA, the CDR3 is TGTGCCAGCAGTTCCCCCCCGGGGACAGTCCCGAACACTGAAGCTTTCTTT. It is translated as CASSSPPGTVPNTEAFF.

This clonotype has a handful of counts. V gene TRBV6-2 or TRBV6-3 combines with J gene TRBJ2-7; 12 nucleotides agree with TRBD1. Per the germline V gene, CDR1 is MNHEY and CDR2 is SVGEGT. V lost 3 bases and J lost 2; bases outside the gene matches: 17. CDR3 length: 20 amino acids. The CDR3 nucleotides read TGTGCCAGCAGTTATCAATCCGGGACAGGGGGCAATATTCGAACCTACGAGCAGTACTTC. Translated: CASSYQSGTGGNIRTYEQYF.

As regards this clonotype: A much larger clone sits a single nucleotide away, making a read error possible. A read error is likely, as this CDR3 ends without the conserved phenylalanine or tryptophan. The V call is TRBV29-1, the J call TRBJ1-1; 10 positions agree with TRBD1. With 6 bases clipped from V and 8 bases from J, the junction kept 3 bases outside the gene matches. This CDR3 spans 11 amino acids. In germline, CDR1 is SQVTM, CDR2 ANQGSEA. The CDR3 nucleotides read TGCAGCGTGGCGGACAGGGGGGAAGCTTTCTAT. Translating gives CSVADRGEAFY.

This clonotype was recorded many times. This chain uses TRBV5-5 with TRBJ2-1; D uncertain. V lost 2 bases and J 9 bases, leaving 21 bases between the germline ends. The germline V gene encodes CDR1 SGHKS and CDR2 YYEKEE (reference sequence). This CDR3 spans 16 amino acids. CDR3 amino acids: CASSFRVGSLPSEQFF. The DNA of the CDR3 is TGTGCCAGCAGCTTTCGCGTGGGTTCCTTACCGAGTGAGCAGTTCTTC.

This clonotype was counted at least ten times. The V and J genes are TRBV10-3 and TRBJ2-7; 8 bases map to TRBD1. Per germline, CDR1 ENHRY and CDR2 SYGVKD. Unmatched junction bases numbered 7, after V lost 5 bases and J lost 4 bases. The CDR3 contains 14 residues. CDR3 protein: CAISPHGQGYEQYF. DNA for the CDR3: TGTGCCATCAGTCCCCACGGACAGGGATACGAGCAGTACTTC.

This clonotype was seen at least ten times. For the CDR3, the DNA is TGTGCCACCAGTGATCCTGCTAGCGGGGACTACAATGAGCAGTTCTTC. Protein product: CATSDPASGDYNEQFF. The chain employs TRBV24-1 and TRBJ2-1, with 9 bases matching TRBD2. Looked up from germline, CDR1 is KGHDR and CDR2 is SFDVKD. J gave up 3 bases and V 3 bases, and 5 bases lay outside the gene matches. CDR3 length: 16 amino acids.

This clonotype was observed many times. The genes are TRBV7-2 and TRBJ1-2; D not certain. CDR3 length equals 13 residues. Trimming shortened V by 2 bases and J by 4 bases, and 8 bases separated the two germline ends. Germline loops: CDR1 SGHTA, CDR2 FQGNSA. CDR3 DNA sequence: TGTGCCAGCAGCTTAAGAGGAGGCTATGGCTACACCTTC. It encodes CASSLRGGYGYTF.